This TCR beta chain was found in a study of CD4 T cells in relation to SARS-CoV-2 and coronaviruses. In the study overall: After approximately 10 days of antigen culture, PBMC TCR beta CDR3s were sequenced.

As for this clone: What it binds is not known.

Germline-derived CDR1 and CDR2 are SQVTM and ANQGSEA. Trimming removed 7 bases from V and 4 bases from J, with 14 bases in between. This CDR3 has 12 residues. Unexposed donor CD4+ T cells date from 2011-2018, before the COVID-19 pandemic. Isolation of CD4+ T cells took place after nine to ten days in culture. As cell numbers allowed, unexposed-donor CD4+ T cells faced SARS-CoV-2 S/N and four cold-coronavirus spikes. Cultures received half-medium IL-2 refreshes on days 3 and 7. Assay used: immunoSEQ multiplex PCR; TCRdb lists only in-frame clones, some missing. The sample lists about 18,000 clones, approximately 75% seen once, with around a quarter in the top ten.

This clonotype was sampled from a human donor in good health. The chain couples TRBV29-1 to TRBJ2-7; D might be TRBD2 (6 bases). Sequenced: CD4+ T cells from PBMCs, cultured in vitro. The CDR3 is CSASGRGYEQYF. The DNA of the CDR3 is TGCAGCGCCTCGGGTCGGGGGTACGAGCAGTACTTC.